A selection of T cell receptor beta chains follows, all from one sample in a study of beta chain features in type 1 diabetes. Libraries were prepared by immunoSEQ multiplex PCR; TCRdb keeps only in-frame clonotypes and omits some of them. The sample consists of 150,000 to 180,000 clones, 11% of them appearing once. Specimen: central memory CD4+ T cells from blood. These receptors were taken from a man aged 18 to 30 in good health. Both conserved end residues are part of each CDR3. D genes are given only for firm matches. Size is stated for part of the rows, as once, few or many counts, or as a class when the clone is expanded.

clone_size,j_call,d_call,v_call,cdr3_aa,cdr3_nt
few,TRBJ2-3,TRBD1,TRBV6-5,CASSYRGQDTQYF,TGTGCCAGCAGTTACAGGGGGCAGGATACGCAGTATTTT
few,TRBJ1-2,.,TRBV5-1,CATRQEPNYGYTF,TGCGCCACCCGACAGGAACCTAACTATGGCTACACCTTC
many,TRBJ2-3,TRBD2,TRBV9,CASSVEASGMDTQYF,TGTGCCAGCAGCGTAGAAGCTAGCGGGATGGATACGCAGTATTTT
few,TRBJ2-5,TRBD1,TRBV6-6,CASRPTGVGETQYF,TGTGCCAGCAGGCCGACAGGGGTCGGGGAGACCCAGTACTTC
few,TRBJ2-7,TRBD2,TRBV6-5,CASSLAGMFYEQYF,TGTGCCAGCTCCCTAGCGGGGATGTTCTACGAGCAGTACTTC
.,TRBJ2-1,TRBD2,TRBV29-1,CSVGGGKNEQFF,TGCAGCGTTGGCGGGGGGAAGAATGAGCAGTTCTTC
.,TRBJ2-7,.,TRBV14,CASSREYEQYF,TGTGCCAGCAGCCGTGAGTACGAGCAGTACTTC
few,TRBJ2-2,TRBD1,TRBV14,CASSQRFPTGGRTGELFF,TGTGCCAGCAGCCAAAGGTTCCCCACAGGGGGAAGGACCGGGGAGCTGTTTTTT
.,TRBJ1-1,.,TRBV9,CASSASPGMNTEAFF,TGTGCCAGCAGCGCATCCCCAGGGATGAACACTGAAGCTTTCTTT
.,TRBJ1-2,TRBD1,TRBV6-6,CASSSGDREGYTF,TGTGCCAGCAGTTCGGGGGACAGGGAGGGCTACACCTTC
many,TRBJ1-6,TRBD1,TRBV5-1,CASSISGQAQNSPLHF,TGCGCCAGCAGCATATCCGGACAGGCCCAGAATTCACCCCTCCACTTT
.,TRBJ1-3,.,TRBV11-3,CASSLGRNSGNTIYF,TGTGCCAGCAGCTTAGGACGGAACTCTGGAAACACCATATATTTT
.,TRBJ2-3,.,TRBV18,CASSPLATDTQYF,TGTGCCAGCTCACCACTTGCCACAGATACGCAGTATTTT
.,TRBJ1-2,.,TRBV5-6,CASSWGTEDYGYTF,TGTGCCAGCAGCTGGGGGACCGAGGATTATGGCTACACCTTC
.,TRBJ2-7,.,TRBV18,CASSPGGNEQYF,TGTGCCAGCTCACCGGGAGGAAACGAGCAGTACTTC
many,TRBJ2-1,TRBD1,TRBV18,CASSPGQDNEQFF,TGTGCCAGCTCACCGGGACAGGACAATGAGCAGTTCTTC
few,TRBJ2-6,.,TRBV7-9,CASSLVAGSGANVLTF,TGTGCCAGCAGCTTAGTGGCTGGCTCTGGGGCCAACGTCCTGACTTTC
few,TRBJ2-5,TRBD2,TRBV5-1,CASSAAAGVETQYF,TGCGCCAGCAGCGCAGCAGCGGGGGTAGAGACCCAGTACTTC
few,TRBJ2-3,TRBD2,TRBV4-3,CASSQESDSRTSGLHTDTQYF,TGCGCCAGCAGCCAAGAAAGCGACAGTCGGACTAGCGGACTCCACACAGATACGCAGTATTTT
many,TRBJ1-1,.,TRBV7-8,CASSLLVIRGNTEAFF,TGTGCCAGCAGCTTATTGGTTATACGGGGGAACACTGAAGCTTTCTTT
.,TRBJ2-4,.,TRBV5-4,CASSLELGVGKNIQYF,TGTGCCAGCAGCTTGGAACTGGGGGTCGGTAAAAACATTCAGTACTTC
.,TRBJ2-2,TRBD1,TRBV2,CASSGQGGTTGELFF,TGTGCCAGCAGCGGACAGGGCGGTACGACCGGGGAGCTGTTTTTT
.,TRBJ1-2,.,TRBV18,CASSPPEGVYGYTF,TGTGCCAGCTCACCACCGGAGGGGGTTTATGGCTACACCTTC